Sequencing of this T cell receptor (beta chain) was carried out in a study of blood T cell repertoires in COVID-19 (TCRdb year 2020). Concerning the study at large: The collaborator samples originated in the United States, Italy and Spain and spanned the acute and convalescent phases of COVID-19. The prospective study material was composed of cDNA or gDNA derived from T cells, B-cell-depleted T cells, or PBMCs. Subjects who had been exposed to COVID-19, were actively infected with it, or had recovered from it provided the deeply sampled blood TCRbeta repertoires that made up the dataset. The repertoires were made available in a free public database intended to serve as a resource for research on the immune response to SARS-CoV-2. Samples came from the ongoing ImmuneRACE study (first 160 participants) plus 1,254 subjects from 6 global collaborators. A de-identified subject ID, COVID-19 status, age in years and sex were almost always included in the sample metadata. Where available, HLA class I and class II types were obtained from metadata supplied by the sample provider rather than from assay-based typing.

A remark on this clone: The target of this receptor is not known. The input lacks base qualities; no much larger clone sits a single base away.

The CDR3 holds 18 amino acids from the cysteine to the phenylalanine. The retained sequence is limited to the CDR3, 54 bases, with the frame set at the first base. The germline V and J ends show losses of 5 bases and 2 bases respectively, and no gene match explains 13 bases of the junction. In the germline V gene, CDR1 corresponds to MDHEN and CDR2 to SYDVKM. Here is what the overall study found, with its caveats: The quantity of clinical and demographic metadata differed by source and by participant and was supplied without curation.

TCRbeta CDR3 regions were amplified from genomic DNA using the immunoSEQ Assay, a bias-controlled multiplex PCR. In the original analysis: Nucleated cell counts per sample were estimated from amplification of reference gene primers within the assay. To quantify the absolute abundance of each unique TCRbeta CDR3 rearrangement, sequence reads were collapsed and filtered. Productive Simpson clonality was computed per sample as the square root of Simpson's diversity index over productive rearrangements. TCRdb took over this immuneACCESS table, retaining in-frame rearrangements with V and J assigned. Such tables are incomplete; in checked studies, under half of the missing clones stem from an unresolved V gene, and the remainder is unexplained. That table gives V, J and clone size, and the DNA gave D and trimming. The sample table contains approximately 230,000 clones; only one count was recorded for about 80% of them. The ten largest make up around 8.9% of the sample.

Collaborating institutions collected whole blood in K2EDTA tubes following their own protocols. For TCRbeta analysis, collaborators shipped samples in one of three forms: frozen whole blood, isolated PBMCs, or DNA extracted from either of those sample types. The chain couples TRBV28 to TRBJ1-5, with 9 bases matching TRBD1. The source is a man older than 75 with acute or convalescent COVID-19. The sample comprised peripheral blood. The DNA sequence is as follows: TGTGCCAGCAGTCCAATTACCCAGGGACAGGGTGGCAATCAGCCCCAGCATTTT. Translation gives CASSPITQGQGGNQPQHF.